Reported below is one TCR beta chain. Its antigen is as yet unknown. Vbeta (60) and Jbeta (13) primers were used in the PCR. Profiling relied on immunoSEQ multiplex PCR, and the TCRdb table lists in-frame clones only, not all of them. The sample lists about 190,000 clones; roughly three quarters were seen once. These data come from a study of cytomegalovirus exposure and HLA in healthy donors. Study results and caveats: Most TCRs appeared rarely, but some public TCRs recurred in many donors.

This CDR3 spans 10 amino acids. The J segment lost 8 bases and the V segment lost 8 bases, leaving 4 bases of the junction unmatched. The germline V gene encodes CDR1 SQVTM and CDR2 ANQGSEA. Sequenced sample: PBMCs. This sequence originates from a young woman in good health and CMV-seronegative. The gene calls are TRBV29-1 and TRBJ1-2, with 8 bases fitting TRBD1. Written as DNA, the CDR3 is TGCAGCTCGACAGGGGAGGGCTACACCTTC. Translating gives CSSTGEGYTF.